A single sample gave rise to the 5 T cell receptor beta chains below, sequenced in a study of blood T cells in healthy people across ages. Primers used in a second PCR of about 7 to 12 cycles were a sample-barcoded 5' primer and a J-beta primer mix. MiXCR, applied by TCRdb to the 5' RACE reads, yields one record per CDR3 protein. The sample consists of approximately 800,000 distinct CDR3 sequences, 20% to 30% of them appearing once. A further study also used this sample, focusing on T cells of mothers and their children.

The sample comprised blood. The receptors here all came from a boy aged 10-17 years in good health.

Only a few counts were recorded for this clonotype. This chain links TRBV4-1 with TRBJ1-4; 8 bases align to TRBD1. The V gene's germline CDR1 is MGHRA and CDR2 YSYEKL. The CDR3 has 17 residues. V dropped 3 bases and J dropped 5; count of bases not matched to a gene: 11. CDR3 DNA: TGCGCCAGCAGCCAGATCCCCCGGACAGGGTGGAATGAAAAACTGTTTTTT. Amino acid sequence: CASSQIPRTGWNEKLFF.

V is TRBV7-9 and J is TRBJ1-2; D is uncertain. This CDR3 contains 15 residues. V gave up 1 base and J gave up 1 base, with 10 bases separating them. From germline, CDR1 is SEHNR and CDR2 FQNEAQ (reference sequence). DNA for the CDR3: TGTGCCAGCAGCTTAGACTCCGGGATTAACTATGGCTACACCTTC. Its translation is CASSLDSGINYGYTF.

This clonotype was seen a handful of times. The chain couples TRBV28 to TRBJ2-5; D is unclear. V gave up 5 bases and J gave up 2 bases, with 15 bases separating them. Germline V CDR1 and CDR2: MDHEN, SYDVKM. The CDR3 contains 15 residues. CDR3 amino acids: CASSPRSRPQETQYF. DNA of the CDR3: TGTGCCAGCAGTCCTCGGAGCAGGCCACAAGAGACCCAGTACTTC. The full variable domain, rest sourced from reference TRBV28 and TRBJ2-5, is DVKVTQSSRYLVKRTGEKVFLECVQDMDHENMFWYRQDPGLGLRLIYFSYDVKMKEKGDIPEGYSVSREKKERFSLILESASTNQTSMYLCASSPRSRPQETQYFGPGTRLLVL.

This chain links TRBV4-1 with TRBJ2-2; 8 nucleotides match TRBD2. Trimming cost V 4 bases and J 5 bases; bases outside gene matches: 6. CDR3 length: 15 amino acids. CDR1 is MGHRA, CDR2 YSYEKL, per germline. The CDR3: CASSLMGLETGELFF. CDR3 in DNA: TGCGCCAGCAGCCTCATGGGACTAGAGACCGGGGAGCTGTTTTTT.

Only a few counts were recorded for this clonotype. J is TRBJ2-5 and V is TRBV2; 8 bases align to TRBD1. Germline CDR1 SNHLY, CDR2 FYNNEI. Trimming removed 6 bases from V and 5 bases from J; junction bases left unmatched: 11. The CDR3 has 15 amino acids. The CDR3 DNA reads as TGTGCCAGCAGGAATCAACAGGGGGTCCTCGAGACCCAGTACTTC. It encodes CASRNQQGVLETQYF.